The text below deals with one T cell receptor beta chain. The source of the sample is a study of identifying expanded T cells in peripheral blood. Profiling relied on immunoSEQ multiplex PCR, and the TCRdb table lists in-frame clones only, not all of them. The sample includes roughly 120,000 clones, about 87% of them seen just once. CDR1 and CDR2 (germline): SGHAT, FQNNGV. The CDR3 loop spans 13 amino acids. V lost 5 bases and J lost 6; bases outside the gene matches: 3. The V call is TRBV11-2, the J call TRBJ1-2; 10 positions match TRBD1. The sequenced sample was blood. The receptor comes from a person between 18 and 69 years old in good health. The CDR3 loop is CASSTGTGDGYTF. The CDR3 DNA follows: TGTGCCAGCAGCACCGGGACAGGGGATGGCTACACCTTC.